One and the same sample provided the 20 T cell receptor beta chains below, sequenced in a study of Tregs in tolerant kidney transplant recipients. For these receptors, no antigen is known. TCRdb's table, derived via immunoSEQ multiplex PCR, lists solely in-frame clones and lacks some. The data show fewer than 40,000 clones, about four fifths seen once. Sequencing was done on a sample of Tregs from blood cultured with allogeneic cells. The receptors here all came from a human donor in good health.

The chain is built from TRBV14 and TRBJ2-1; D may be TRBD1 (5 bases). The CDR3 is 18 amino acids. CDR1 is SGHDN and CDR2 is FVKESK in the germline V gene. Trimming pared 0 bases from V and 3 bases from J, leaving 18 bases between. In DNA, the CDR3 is TGTGCCAGCAGCCAAGATATGTCGGCAGGGCGCCGCTACAATGAGCAGTTCTTC. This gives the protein CASSQDMSAGRRYNEQFF.

CDR3 DNA sequence: TGTGCCAGCAGCGCGCGGCGTGGGGGCTCCCTCCACTTT. Translated: CASSARRGGSLHF. V is TRBV13 and J is TRBJ1-6, with D possibly TRBD1 on 6 matching bases. Germline loops: CDR1 PRHDT, CDR2 FYEKMQ (reference sequence). V lost 5 bases and J 14 bases, leaving 16 bases between the germline ends. The CDR3 has 13 residues. Full variable domain (outside the CDR3, taken from reference TRBV13 and TRBJ1-6): AAGVIQSPRHLIKEKRETATLKCYPIPRHDTVYWYQQGPGQDPQFLISFYEKMQSDKGSIPDRFSAQQFSDYHSELNMSSLELGDSALYFCASSARRGGSLHFGNGTRLTVT.

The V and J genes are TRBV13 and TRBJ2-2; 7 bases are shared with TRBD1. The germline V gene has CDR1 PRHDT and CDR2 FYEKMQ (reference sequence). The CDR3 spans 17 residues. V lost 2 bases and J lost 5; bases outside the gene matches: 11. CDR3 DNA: TGTGCCAGCAGCTTACCCGGAAGGGGGCGCGGAACCGGGGAGCTGTTTTTT. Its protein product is CASSLPGRGRGTGELFF.

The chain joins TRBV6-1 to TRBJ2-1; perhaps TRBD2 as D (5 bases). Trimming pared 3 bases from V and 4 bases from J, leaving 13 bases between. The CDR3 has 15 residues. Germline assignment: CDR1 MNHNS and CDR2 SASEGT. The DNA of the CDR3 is TGTGCCAGCAGTGAGTGGGCAGCGGCTTACAATGAGCAGTTCTTC. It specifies CASSEWAAAYNEQFF.

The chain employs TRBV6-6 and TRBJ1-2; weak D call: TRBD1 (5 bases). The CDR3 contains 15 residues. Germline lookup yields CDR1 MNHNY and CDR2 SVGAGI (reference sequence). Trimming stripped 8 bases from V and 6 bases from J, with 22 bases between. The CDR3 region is CASSLMQGVRNGYTF. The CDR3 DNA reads TGTGCCAGCTCCCTTATGCAGGGTGTTCGGAATGGCTACACCTTC.

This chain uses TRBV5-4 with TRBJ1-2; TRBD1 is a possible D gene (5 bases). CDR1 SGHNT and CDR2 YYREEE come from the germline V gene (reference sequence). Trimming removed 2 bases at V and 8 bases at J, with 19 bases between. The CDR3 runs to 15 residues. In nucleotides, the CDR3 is TGTGCCAGCAGCTTTCGGGGGGTATTCGGTCCGGGCTACACCTTC. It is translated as CASSFRGVFGPGYTF.

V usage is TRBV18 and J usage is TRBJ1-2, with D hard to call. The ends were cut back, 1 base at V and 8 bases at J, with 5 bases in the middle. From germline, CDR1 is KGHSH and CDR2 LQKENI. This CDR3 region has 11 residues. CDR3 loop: CASSPREGYTF. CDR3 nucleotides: TGTGCCAGCTCACCACGGGAAGGCTACACCTTC.

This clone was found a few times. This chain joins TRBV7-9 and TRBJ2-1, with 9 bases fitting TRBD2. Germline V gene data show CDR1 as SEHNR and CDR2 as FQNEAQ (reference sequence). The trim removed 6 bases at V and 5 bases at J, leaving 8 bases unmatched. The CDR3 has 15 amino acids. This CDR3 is CASRISGRVNNEQFF. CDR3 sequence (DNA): TGTGCCAGCAGAATTAGCGGGAGAGTAAACAATGAGCAGTTCTTC.

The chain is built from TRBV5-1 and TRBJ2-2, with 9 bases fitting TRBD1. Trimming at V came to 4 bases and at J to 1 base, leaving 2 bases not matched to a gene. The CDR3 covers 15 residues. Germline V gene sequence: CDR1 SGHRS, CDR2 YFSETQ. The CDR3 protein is CASSPDRGNTGELFF. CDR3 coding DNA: TGCGCCAGCAGCCCGGACAGGGGGAACACCGGGGAGCTGTTTTTT.

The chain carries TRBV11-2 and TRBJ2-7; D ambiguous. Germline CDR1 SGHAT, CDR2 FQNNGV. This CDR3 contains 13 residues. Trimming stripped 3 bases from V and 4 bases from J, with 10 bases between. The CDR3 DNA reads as TGTGCCAGCAGCTTTAGCACAAGGTACGAGCAGTACTTC. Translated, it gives CASSFSTRYEQYF. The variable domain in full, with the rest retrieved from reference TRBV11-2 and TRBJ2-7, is EAGVAQSPRYKIIEKRQSVAFWCNPISGHATLYWYQQILGQGPKLLIQFQNNGVVDDSQLPKDRFSAERLKGVDSTLKIQPAKLEDSAVYLCASSFSTRYEQYFGPGTRLTVT.

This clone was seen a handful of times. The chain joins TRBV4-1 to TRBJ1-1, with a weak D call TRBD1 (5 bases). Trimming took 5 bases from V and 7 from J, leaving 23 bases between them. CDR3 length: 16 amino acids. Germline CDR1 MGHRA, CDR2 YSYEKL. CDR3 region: CASSWSSKGHQGEAFF. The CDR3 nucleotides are TGCGCCAGCAGCTGGAGCTCTAAGGGCCACCAGGGTGAAGCTTTCTTT.

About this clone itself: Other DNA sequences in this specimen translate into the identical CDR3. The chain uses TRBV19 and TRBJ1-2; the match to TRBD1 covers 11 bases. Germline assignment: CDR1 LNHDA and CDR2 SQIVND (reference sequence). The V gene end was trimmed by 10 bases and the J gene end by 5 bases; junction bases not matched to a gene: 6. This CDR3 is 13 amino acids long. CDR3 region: CATTDRGPYGYTF. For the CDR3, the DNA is TGTGCCACCACGGACAGGGGGCCTTATGGCTACACCTTC.

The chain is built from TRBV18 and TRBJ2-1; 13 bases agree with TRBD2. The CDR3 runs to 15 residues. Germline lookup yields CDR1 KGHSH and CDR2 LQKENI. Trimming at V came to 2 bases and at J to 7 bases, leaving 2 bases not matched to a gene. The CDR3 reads CASSPELAGGNEQFF. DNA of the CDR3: TGTGCCAGCTCACCAGAACTAGCGGGGGGGAATGAGCAGTTCTTC.

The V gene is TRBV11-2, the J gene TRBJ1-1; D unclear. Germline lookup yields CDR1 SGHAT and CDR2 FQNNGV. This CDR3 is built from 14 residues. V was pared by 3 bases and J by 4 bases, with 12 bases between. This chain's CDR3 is CASSFIRGGTEAFF. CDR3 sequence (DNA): TGTGCCAGCAGCTTTATACGCGGCGGCACTGAAGCTTTCTTT.

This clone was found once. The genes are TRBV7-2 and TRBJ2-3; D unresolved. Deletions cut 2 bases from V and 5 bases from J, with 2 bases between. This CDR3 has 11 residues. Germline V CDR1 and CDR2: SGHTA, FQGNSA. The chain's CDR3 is CASSLRDTQYF. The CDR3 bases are TGTGCCAGCAGCTTAAGAGATACGCAGTATTTT.

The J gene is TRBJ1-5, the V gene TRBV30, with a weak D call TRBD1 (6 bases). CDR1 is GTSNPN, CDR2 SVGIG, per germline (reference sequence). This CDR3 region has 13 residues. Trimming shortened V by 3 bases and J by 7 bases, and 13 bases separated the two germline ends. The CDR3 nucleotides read TGTGCCTGGAGCGGTGCAGGGGACCAGCCCCAGCATTTT. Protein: CAWSGAGDQPQHF.

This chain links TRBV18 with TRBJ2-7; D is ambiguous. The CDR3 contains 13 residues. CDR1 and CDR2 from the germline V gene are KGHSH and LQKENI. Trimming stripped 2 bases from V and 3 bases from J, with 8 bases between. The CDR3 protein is CASSPKSVYEQYF. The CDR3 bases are TGTGCCAGCTCACCAAAGTCAGTCTACGAGCAGTACTTC.

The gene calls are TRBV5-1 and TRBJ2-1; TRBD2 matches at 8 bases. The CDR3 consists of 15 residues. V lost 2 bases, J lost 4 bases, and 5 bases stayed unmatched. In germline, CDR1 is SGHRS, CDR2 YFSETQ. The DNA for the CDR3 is TGCGCCAGCAGCTTATTAGCGGGGTCGTACAATGAGCAGTTCTTC. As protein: CASSLLAGSYNEQFF.

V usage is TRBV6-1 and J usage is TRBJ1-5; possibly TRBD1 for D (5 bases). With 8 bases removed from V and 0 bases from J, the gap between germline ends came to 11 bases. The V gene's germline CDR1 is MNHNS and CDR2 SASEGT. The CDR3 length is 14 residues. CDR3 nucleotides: TGTGCCAGCGGGGGGGGTTATAGCAATCAGCCCCAGCATTTT. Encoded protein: CASGGGYSNQPQHF.

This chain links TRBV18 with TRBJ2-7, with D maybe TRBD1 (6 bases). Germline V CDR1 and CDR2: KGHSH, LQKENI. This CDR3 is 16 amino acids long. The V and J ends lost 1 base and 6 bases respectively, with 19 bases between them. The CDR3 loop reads CASSPQAPQGSAEQYF. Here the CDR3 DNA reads TGTGCCAGCTCACCACAGGCCCCACAGGGAAGTGCCGAGCAGTACTTC. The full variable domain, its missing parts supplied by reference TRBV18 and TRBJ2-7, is NAGVMQNPRHLVRRRGQEARLRCSPMKGHSHVYWYRQLPEEGLKFMVYLQKENIIDESGMPKERFSAEFPKEGPSILRIQQVVRGDSAAYFCASSPQAPQGSAEQYFGPGTRLTVT.